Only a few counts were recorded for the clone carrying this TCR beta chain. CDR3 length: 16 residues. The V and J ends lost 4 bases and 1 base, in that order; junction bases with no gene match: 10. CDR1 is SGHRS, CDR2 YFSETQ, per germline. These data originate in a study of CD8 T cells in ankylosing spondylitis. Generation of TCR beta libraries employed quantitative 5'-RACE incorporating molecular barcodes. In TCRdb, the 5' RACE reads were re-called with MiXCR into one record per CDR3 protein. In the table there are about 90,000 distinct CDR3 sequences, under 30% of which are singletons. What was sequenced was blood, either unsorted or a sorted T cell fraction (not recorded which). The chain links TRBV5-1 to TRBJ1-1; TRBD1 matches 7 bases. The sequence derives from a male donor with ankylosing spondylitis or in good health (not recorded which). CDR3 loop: CASSPDRVGTNTEAFF. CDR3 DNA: TGCGCCAGCAGCCCCGACAGGGTGGGGACGAACACTGAAGCTTTCTTT. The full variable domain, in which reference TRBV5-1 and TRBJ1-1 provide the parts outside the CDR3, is KAGVTQTPRYLIKTRGQQVTLSCSPISGHRSVSWYQQTPGQGLQFLFEYFSETQRNKGNFPGRFSGRQFSNSRSEMNVSTLELGDSALYLCASSPDRVGTNTEAFFGQGTRLTVV.